The 26 T cell receptor beta chains below were found in one sample sequenced in a study of blood T cell repertoires in COVID-19. The table came from immunoSEQ multiplex PCR; TCRdb's copy has only in-frame clones and leaves some out. The repertoire holds tens of thousands of clones, with around nine tenths as singletons. Material for sequencing was peripheral blood. Receptors originate from a man aged 45-65 years with active COVID-19.

This rearrangement joins TRBV5-1 to TRBJ1-2; D not certain. This CDR3 comprises 14 residues. The germline V gene encodes CDR1 SGHRS and CDR2 YFSETQ. Deletions cut 4 bases from V and 0 bases from J, with 10 bases between. This CDR3 is CASSPQVANYGYTF. The DNA of the CDR3 is TGCGCCAGCAGCCCCCAGGTAGCTAACTATGGCTACACCTTC.

The chain links TRBV4-1 to TRBJ1-4; 9 nucleotides agree with TRBD1. The V gene end was trimmed by 0 bases and the J gene end by 7 bases; junction bases not matched to a gene: 12. Per the germline V gene, CDR1 is MGHRA and CDR2 is YSYEKL. This CDR3 spans 18 amino acids. CDR3 sequence (DNA): TGCGCCAGCAGCCAAGATATCGATATGGGGACAGGGTTTGAAAAACTGTTTTTT. Amino acid sequence: CASSQDIDMGTGFEKLFF.

V gene TRBV5-1 combines with J gene TRBJ2-1; 8 bases are a match to TRBD1. The CDR3 runs 17 residues. From germline, CDR1 is SGHRS and CDR2 YFSETQ. The ends lost 0 bases at V and 12 bases at J; junction bases unmatched: 17. This chain's CDR3 is CASSLAADRVLSLGQFF. The CDR3, as DNA: TGCGCCAGCAGCTTGGCCGCGGACAGGGTTCTAAGTCTTGGGCAGTTCTTC.

The chain uses TRBV4-1 and TRBJ2-1, with TRBD2 matching 9 bases. Losses at the gene ends were 0 bases for V and 3 bases for J; bases not matched to a gene: 0. Germline lookup yields CDR1 MGHRA and CDR2 YSYEKL. The CDR3 loop spans 15 amino acids. CDR3 coding DNA: TGCGCCAGCAGCCAAGAGACTAGCGGCTACAATGAGCAGTTCTTC. It encodes CASSQETSGYNEQFF.

The rearrangement links TRBV7-9 to TRBJ1-6; D unresolved. The V end was cut by 2 bases, the J end by 7 bases, with 12 bases between. Looked up from germline, CDR1 is SEHNR and CDR2 is FQNEAQ (reference sequence). This CDR3 is built from 15 residues. CDR3 nucleotide sequence: TGTGCCAGCAGCTTAAGCCTACCGTCAAATTCACCCCTCCACTTT. It is translated as CASSLSLPSNSPLHF. The full variable domain, completed using reference TRBV7-9 and TRBJ1-6, is DTGVSQNPRHKITKRGQNVTFRCDPISEHNRLYWYRQTLGQGPEFLTYFQNEAQLEKSRLLSDRFSAERPKGSFSTLEIQRTEQGDSAMYLCASSLSLPSNSPLHFGNGTRLTVT.

This chain joins TRBV29-1 and TRBJ2-3; TRBD2 aligns across 8 bases. CDR3 length equals 13 residues. Germline V gene data show CDR1 as SQVTM and CDR2 as ANQGSEA. The junction had 8 bases not matched to a gene; V was cut back by 4 bases and J by 8 bases. Here the CDR3 reads CSVGPAGVGTQYF. The CDR3 nucleotides are TGCAGCGTTGGTCCAGCGGGGGTAGGTACGCAGTATTTT.

The rearrangement joins TRBV25-1 to TRBJ2-3; D is undetermined. V lost 5 bases and J lost 4, with 16 bases in between. Germline CDR1 reads MGHDK; CDR2 reads SYGVNS. This CDR3 has 15 amino acids. This CDR3 is CASSKSAQSSDTQYF. Here the CDR3 DNA reads TGTGCCAGCAGTAAGAGCGCCCAGTCCTCAGATACGCAGTATTTT.

The chain combines TRBV11-3 with TRBJ2-2, with TRBD1 matching over 10 bases. Germline CDR1 is SGHNT and CDR2 is YENEEA. V shed 3 bases and J 4 bases; nucleotides not matched to a gene: 2. CDR3 length: 15 residues. CDR3 amino acids: CASSFRDRGTGELFF. DNA of the CDR3: TGTGCCAGCAGCTTCCGGGACAGGGGCACCGGGGAGCTGTTTTTT.

In its sample, this clone was seen once. The chain joins TRBV10-2 to TRBJ1-2; 7 bases match TRBD1. CDR3 length: 16 amino acids. The germline CDR1 and CDR2 sequences are WSHSY and SAAADI. After removal of 5 bases from V and 3 bases from J, the junction contained 12 bases not matched to a gene. CDR3 bases: TGCGCCAGCAGTTCCCACAGGGGATCGGAAGACTATGGCTACACCTTC. Its protein product is CASSSHRGSEDYGYTF.

The sample holds one count of this clone. This chain joins TRBV19 and TRBJ2-1; 9 bases fit TRBD2. Germline-derived CDR1 and CDR2 are LNHDA and SQIVND (reference sequence). The V and J ends lost 4 bases and 2 bases, in that order; junction bases with no gene match: 3. The CDR3 is 15 amino acids. CDR3 bases: TGTGCCAGTAGTACGACTAGCGGAGCCTACAATGAGCAGTTCTTC. Protein: CASSTTSGAYNEQFF.

This clone was counted only a few times. The gene calls are TRBV4-1 and TRBJ2-7; a weak D match, TRBD2 (5 bases). CDR1 MGHRA and CDR2 YSYEKL come from the germline V gene. Trimming shortened V by 0 bases and J by 0 bases, and 9 bases separated the two germline ends. The CDR3 is 15 residues long. The CDR3 sequence: CASSQEERSSYEQYF. The CDR3 bases are TGCGCCAGCAGCCAAGAGGAGCGGAGCTCCTACGAGCAGTACTTC.

This clone is a singleton in its sample. The chain couples TRBV28 to TRBJ2-1; the match to TRBD2 covers 14 bases. Trimming cost V 11 bases and J 0 bases; bases outside gene matches: 0. Germline assignment: CDR1 MDHEN and CDR2 SYDVKM. This CDR3 contains 14 residues. The CDR3 DNA reads as TGTGCCGGGACTAGCGGGAGCTCCTACAATGAGCAGTTCTTC. The encoded protein is CAGTSGSSYNEQFF. The full variable domain, with the rest looked up from reference TRBV28 and TRBJ2-1, is DVKVTQSSRYLVKRTGEKVFLECVQDMDHENMFWYRQDPGLGLRLIYFSYDVKMKEKGDIPEGYSVSREKKERFSLILESASTNQTSMYLCAGTSGSSYNEQFFGPGTRLTVL.

The gene calls are TRBV7-3 and TRBJ2-3; D is possibly TRBD2 (5 bases). Per the germline V gene, CDR1 is SGHTA and CDR2 is FQGTGA. The CDR3 runs to 13 residues. V lost 5 bases to trimming and J lost 8 bases, with 14 bases between them. CDR3 sequence (DNA): TGTGCCAGCAGCATCACTAGGGAAGGTACGCAGTATTTT. Translated, it gives CASSITREGTQYF.

This chain connects TRBV9 to TRBJ2-1; 7 bases align to TRBD2. The ends lost 4 bases at V and 8 bases at J; junction bases unmatched: 15. The CDR3 has 16 amino acids. From germline, CDR1 is SGDLS and CDR2 YYNGEE. The CDR3 DNA follows: TGTGCCAGCAGCCTACAAGGTGCGGGAGCGATTGATGAGCAGTTCTTC. Its translation is CASSLQGAGAIDEQFF.

The gene calls are TRBV11-2 and TRBJ1-2; 9 nucleotides align to TRBD1. The CDR3 spans 13 residues. In germline, CDR1 is SGHAT, CDR2 FQNNGV. J was trimmed by 8 bases and V by 4 bases; bases with no gene match: 5. The DNA for the CDR3 is TGTGCCAGCAGCTCTACAGGGGGCGCCGGCTACACCTTC. Protein sequence: CASSSTGGAGYTF.

J is TRBJ2-2 and V is TRBV5-8; D is undetermined. This CDR3 contains 15 residues. V was trimmed by 0 bases and J by 2 bases, leaving 8 bases between them. Germline CDR1 is SGHTS and CDR2 is YDEGEE. The CDR3 DNA follows: TGTGCCAGCAGCTTGGTAGTCACCAACACCGGGGAGCTGTTTTTT. It encodes CASSLVVTNTGELFF.

The chain carries TRBV2 and TRBJ2-7; maybe TRBD1 (5 bases). Trimming removed 7 bases from V and 2 bases from J, with 18 bases in between. This CDR3 is 15 amino acids long. CDR1 is SNHLY and CDR2 is FYNNEI in the germline V gene. DNA of the CDR3: TGTGCCAGCAAGAGAACAGGAGCCCTTACCTACGAGCAGTACTTC. Its translation is CASKRTGALTYEQYF.

This chain links TRBV15 with TRBJ2-7, with D perhaps matching TRBD1 (6 bases). The V gene lost 2 bases and the J gene lost 0 bases, with 8 bases spanning the gap. Germline V gene sequence: CDR1 LNHNV, CDR2 YYDKDF (reference sequence). The CDR3 has 14 residues. The CDR3 is CATSRQGSSYEQYF. The CDR3 region has the DNA TGTGCCACCAGCAGACAGGGGAGCTCCTACGAGCAGTACTTC. Variable domain in full (rest from reference TRBV15 and TRBJ2-7): DAMVIQNPRYQVTQFGKPVTLSCSQTLNHNVMYWYQQKSSQAPKLLFHYYDKDFNNEADTPDNFQSRRPNTSFCFLDIRSPGLGDTAMYLCATSRQGSSYEQYFGPGTRLTVT.

The J gene is TRBJ1-1, the V gene TRBV7-9; D is perhaps TRBD1 (5 bases). The CDR3 totals 13 residues. The germline CDR1 and CDR2 sequences are SEHNR and FQNEAQ (reference sequence). V lost 1 base and J 11 bases, leaving 14 bases between the germline ends. The CDR3, as DNA: TGTGCCAGCAGCTTAGACACCGGGACTGGGGCTTTCTTT. It translates to CASSLDTGTGAFF.

This chain connects TRBV2 to TRBJ2-7; no reliable D call. Germline assignment: CDR1 SNHLY and CDR2 FYNNEI. V shed 4 bases and J shed 0 bases, with 7 bases lying between them. CDR3 length: 13 amino acids. The CDR3 coding sequence is TGTGCCAGCAGTGGGTGGGCCTCCTACGAGCAGTACTTC. Translating gives CASSGWASYEQYF.

The chain is built from TRBV30 and TRBJ2-5; D is ambiguous. The CDR3 totals 12 residues. Germline assignment: CDR1 GTSNPN and CDR2 SVGIG (reference sequence). Trimming took 3 bases from V and 5 from J, leaving 10 bases between them. The CDR3 region has the DNA TGTGCCTGGAGCCCCAGTTGGGAGACCCAGTACTTC. Translating gives CAWSPSWETQYF. Full variable domain (outside the CDR3, taken from reference TRBV30 and TRBJ2-5): SQTIHQWPATLVQPVGSPLSLECTVEGTSNPNLYWYRQAAGRGLQLLFYSVGIGQISSEVPQNLSASRPQDRQFILSSKKLLLSDSGFYLCAWSPSWETQYFGPGTRLLVL.

V is TRBV3-1 (or the pseudogene TRBV3-2) and J is TRBJ2-5; 10 bases agree with TRBD2. Germline CDR1 is LGHDT and CDR2 is YNNKEL (reference sequence). With 3 bases clipped from V and 7 bases from J, the junction kept 17 bases outside the gene matches. The CDR3 is 18 residues long. The chain's CDR3 is CASSQLSSGSGGGGTQYF. The CDR3 nucleotides are TGTGCCAGCAGCCAGCTCTCTAGCGGGAGCGGGGGAGGGGGGACCCAGTACTTC.

This clone was observed once. The genes are TRBV7-9 and TRBJ1-2; 9 bases are a match to TRBD1. The CDR3 totals 16 residues. The V gene end was trimmed by 1 base and the J gene end by 7 bases; junction bases not matched to a gene: 10. Looked up from germline, CDR1 is SEHNR and CDR2 is FQNEAQ (reference sequence). CDR3 in DNA: TGTGCCAGCAGCTTAGGGACCGGGACAGGGACTGGTGGCTACACCTTC. It is translated as CASSLGTGTGTGGYTF.

This clone showed up just a few times. The chain employs TRBV4-2 and TRBJ1-3, with TRBD1 as a possible D gene (5 bases). V was trimmed by 0 bases and J by 3 bases, leaving 9 bases between them. The CDR3 extends over 15 amino acids. Germline V CDR1 and CDR2: LGHNA, YNFKEQ. The CDR3 DNA reads as TGTGCCAGCAGCCAAGACGCAGGGAATGGAAACACCATATATTTT. Amino acid sequence: CASSQDAGNGNTIYF.

This clone was observed a few times. The V and J genes are TRBV28 and TRBJ2-2, with 9 bases identical to TRBD2. V gave up 8 bases and J gave up 6 bases; unmatched junction bases: 10. The CDR3 has 15 amino acids. Germline assignment: CDR1 MDHEN and CDR2 SYDVKM. The CDR3 DNA is TGTGCCAGCGGAGAAGGGACTAGCATCCCCGGGGAGCTGTTTTTT. This codes for CASGEGTSIPGELFF. Full variable domain (rest looked up from reference TRBV28 and TRBJ2-2): DVKVTQSSRYLVKRTGEKVFLECVQDMDHENMFWYRQDPGLGLRLIYFSYDVKMKEKGDIPEGYSVSREKKERFSLILESASTNQTSMYLCASGEGTSIPGELFFGEGSRLTVL.

The chain joins TRBV18 to TRBJ1-4; perhaps TRBD1 as D (6 bases). The V gene's germline CDR1 is KGHSH and CDR2 LQKENI. The CDR3 runs to 15 residues. V was shortened by 3 bases and J by 4 bases, with 12 bases between the two germline ends. CDR3 DNA sequence: TGTGCCAGCTCACCGACTGGACAGTATAATGAAAAACTGTTTTTT. It specifies CASSPTGQYNEKLFF.